These 9 T cell receptor beta chains were all obtained from the same sample, sequenced in a study of blood T cell repertoires in COVID-19 (dated by TCRdb to about 2020). Library creation used the immunoSEQ multiplex PCR assay. In TCRdb, the immuneACCESS table is reduced to in-frame sequences with V and J assigned. These tables do not hold every clone; where another copy was compared, an unresolved V gene accounts for under half, and the others remain unexplained. The sample table records just over 650,000 clones; 75% to 90% of these occur just once. Roughly 0.26% of the sample belongs to the ten largest clones. Sequenced input: peripheral blood. The receptors originated from a woman in her late teens or twenties with acute or convalescent COVID-19.

The CDR3, as DNA: TGTGCCAGCACCAAGGACAGGACAAATTCACCCCTCCACTTT. It translates to CASTKDRTNSPLHF. The J gene is TRBJ1-6, the V gene TRBV27; 7 bases map to TRBD1. Losses at the gene ends were 7 bases for V and 7 bases for J; bases not matched to a gene: 7. The CDR3 is 14 residues long. CDR1 and CDR2 (germline): MNHEY, SMNVEV (reference sequence).

This chain connects TRBV19 to TRBJ1-5, with 8 bases aligning to TRBD1. V lost 5 bases, J lost 2 bases, and 5 bases stayed unmatched. This CDR3 has 15 amino acids. Germline V gives CDR1 LNHDA, CDR2 SQIVND (reference sequence). CDR3 bases: TGTGCCAGTAGTCTAGGACAGGGAGGCAATCAGCCCCAGCATTTT. Translating gives CASSLGQGGNQPQHF.

The rearrangement joins TRBV5-1 to TRBJ2-2; 13 bases align to TRBD2. The CDR3 sequence is 19 residues long. The germline gives CDR1 SGHRS, CDR2 YFSETQ. The J segment lost 1 base and the V segment lost 3 bases, leaving 9 bases of the junction unmatched. The CDR3 loop is CASSSKLLAGGLNTGELFF. The CDR3 nucleotides are TGCGCCAGCAGCTCGAAACTACTAGCGGGGGGGCTGAACACCGGGGAGCTGTTTTTT.

The chain links TRBV5-1 to TRBJ1-2; 10 bases fit TRBD1. Trimming removed 0 bases from V and 4 bases from J; junction bases left unmatched: 6. In germline, CDR1 is SGHRS, CDR2 YFSETQ. The CDR3 runs 16 residues. This chain's CDR3 is CASSLAPGQGSYGYTF. The CDR3, as DNA: TGCGCCAGCAGCTTGGCCCCGGGACAGGGGAGCTATGGCTACACCTTC.

The chain recombines TRBV11-2 with TRBJ1-2, with 8 bases matching TRBD1. The CDR3 is 13 amino acids. Losses at the gene ends were 2 bases for V and 7 bases for J; bases not matched to a gene: 3. Germline CDR1 reads SGHAT; CDR2 reads FQNNGV. CDR3 sequence: CASSLSRGLGYTF. CDR3 in DNA: TGTGCCAGCAGCTTAAGCAGGGGGCTTGGCTACACCTTC.

This clone was detected once. The gene calls are TRBV7-3 and TRBJ1-2; tentative D call: TRBD1 (5 bases). Germline V lookup: CDR1 SGHTA, CDR2 FQGTGA. V was clipped by 4 bases and J by 8 bases, with 14 bases between them. This CDR3 has 13 residues. CDR3 DNA sequence: TGTGCCAGCAGCTCGACCGGACGGGGGGGCTACACCTTC. Amino acid sequence: CASSSTGRGGYTF.

The chain carries TRBV5-6 and TRBJ1-2; 9 nucleotides agree with TRBD1. The length of the CDR3 is 14 residues. Looked up from germline, CDR1 is SGHDT and CDR2 is YYEEEE. Trimming cost V 4 bases and J 6 bases; bases outside gene matches: 7. CDR3 protein: CASSPGTGLDGYTF. The DNA for the CDR3 is TGTGCCAGCAGCCCGGGGACAGGGCTCGATGGCTACACCTTC.

The chain recombines TRBV29-1 with TRBJ2-7; perhaps TRBD1 as D (5 bases). Trimming stripped 6 bases from V and 0 bases from J, with 15 bases between. Germline V gene data show CDR1 as SQVTM and CDR2 as ANQGSEA. The CDR3 extends over 14 amino acids. The DNA of the CDR3 is TGCAGCGTAATTACAGGCTTAAGCTCCTACGAGCAGTACTTC. This encodes CSVITGLSSYEQYF.

The chain couples TRBV30 to TRBJ2-7; 9 bases match TRBD1. The junction had 6 bases not matched to a gene; V was cut back by 0 bases and J by 0 bases. Germline V CDR1 and CDR2: GTSNPN, SVGIG (reference sequence). CDR3 length: 16 amino acids. In DNA, the CDR3 is TGTGCCTGGAGTGTACCCGGGACAGGGAGCTCCTACGAGCAGTACTTC. Its protein product is CAWSVPGTGSSYEQYF.